Described below is a single TCR beta chain sequence and its context. Its antigen is still unknown. Reverse transcription used about 0.5 to 1 ug RNA and random hexamers. TCR beta CDR3 was amplified by immunoSEQ covering 54 Vbeta and 13 Jbeta. TCRdb used MiXCR to reprocess the immunoSEQ multiplex PCR reads, holding one entry per CDR3 protein. The repertoire holds approximately 170,000 distinct CDR3 sequences, 94% seen once, with 0.08% to 0.095% in the top ten. These data belong to a study of CD8 T cells in Susac syndrome. Findings and caveats of the study: The study recognized that the number of individuals in its TCR sequencing and HLA analysis was relatively small.

This sequence was found in a human donor with multiple sclerosis. Sequenced input: CD4+ T cells from PBMCs.

The CDR3 sequence: CASSYVEPRSGNTIYF. CDR3 nucleotides: TGTGCCAGCAGTTACGTCGAGCCCCGCTCTGGAAACACCATATATTTT. This chain uses TRBV6-2 or TRBV6-3 with TRBJ1-3, with D hard to call. Germline CDR1 reads MNHEY; CDR2 reads SVGEGT. The V end was cut by 2 bases, the J end by 0 bases, with 11 bases between. The CDR3 is 16 amino acids.